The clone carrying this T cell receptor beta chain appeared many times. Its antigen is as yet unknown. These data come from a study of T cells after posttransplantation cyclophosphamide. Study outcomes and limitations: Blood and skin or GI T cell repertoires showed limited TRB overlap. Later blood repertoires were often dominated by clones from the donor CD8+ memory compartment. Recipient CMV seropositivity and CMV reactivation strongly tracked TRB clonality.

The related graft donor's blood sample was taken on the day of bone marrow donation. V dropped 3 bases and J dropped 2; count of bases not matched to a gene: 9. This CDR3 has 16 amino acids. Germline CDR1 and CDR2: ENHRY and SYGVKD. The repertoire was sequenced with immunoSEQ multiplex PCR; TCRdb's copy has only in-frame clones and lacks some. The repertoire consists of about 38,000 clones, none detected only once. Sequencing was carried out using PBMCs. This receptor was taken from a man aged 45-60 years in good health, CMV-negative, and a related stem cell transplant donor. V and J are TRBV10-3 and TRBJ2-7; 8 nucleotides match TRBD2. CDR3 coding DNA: TGTGCCATCAGTGATAATCGGGGGGGAGTACCCTACGAGCAGTACTTC. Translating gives CAISDNRGGVPYEQYF.